What follows are 19 T cell receptor beta chains derived from one specimen sequenced in a study of shared clonotypes between healthy human individuals. Here immunoSEQ multiplex PCR was the method, and the copy in TCRdb shows in-frame clones only, minus some. The table shows 2 million to 3 million clones, with around nine tenths occurring only once. Input material: naive CD4+ T cells sorted from blood. Subset given: CD45RA+ positively selected. Every receptor here comes from a man younger than 35 in good health.

The chain joins TRBV14 to TRBJ1-5; D not resolved. The germline V and J ends were trimmed by 4 bases and 9 bases, with 16 bases remaining between them. This CDR3 is 14 amino acids long. CDR1 is SGHDN, CDR2 FVKESK, per germline. CDR3 bases: TGTGCCAGCAGCCCCCCGGGCTCAACGGGGCCCCAGCATTTT. Its protein is CASSPPGSTGPQHF.

In DNA form, the CDR3 reads TGCGCCAGCAGCCCCCTATGGGCAATTAATGAAAAACTGTTTTTT. It codes for CASSPLWAINEKLFF. The chain is built from TRBV5-1 and TRBJ1-4; unclear D gene. Germline values: CDR1 SGHRS, CDR2 YFSETQ. Trimming took off 4 bases at V and 4 bases at J, with 14 bases between the two ends. The CDR3 extends over 15 amino acids.

The rearrangement links TRBV25-1 to TRBJ2-2; TRBD2 is a possible D gene (6 bases). Between the trimmed V and J ends, which lost 2 bases and 5 bases, there was a span of 12 bases. Germline lookup yields CDR1 MGHDK and CDR2 SYGVNS. The CDR3 has 15 residues. CDR3 bases: TGTGCCAGCAGTGAAATCGGGGGTAAAACCGGGGAGCTGTTTTTT. Translated: CASSEIGGKTGELFF.

The V call is TRBV7-8, the J call TRBJ2-4; tentative D call: TRBD1 (6 bases). The CDR3 is 14 residues long. Trimming stripped 0 bases from V and 7 bases from J, with 10 bases between. Germline V gene data show CDR1 as SGHVS and CDR2 as FQNEAQ. The CDR3: CASSLATGLNIQYF. CDR3 DNA sequence: TGTGCCAGCAGCTTAGCGACAGGACTTAACATTCAGTACTTC.

The chain joins TRBV4-3 to TRBJ2-4; 12 bases are a match to TRBD2. J lost 6 bases, V lost 3 bases, and 6 bases had no gene match. The CDR3 runs 16 residues. Germline V gene data show CDR1 as LGHNA and CDR2 as YSLEER. For the CDR3, the DNA is TGCGCCAGCAGCCAGGCCTGGACTAGCGGGATAAACATTCAGTACTTC. It codes for CASSQAWTSGINIQYF.

V usage is TRBV5-1 and J usage is TRBJ2-2, with TRBD2 matching over 12 bases. Germline V CDR1 and CDR2: SGHRS, YFSETQ. The trim removed 4 bases at V and 7 bases at J, leaving 5 bases unmatched. This CDR3 is 15 amino acids long. DNA for the CDR3: TGCGCCAGCAGCCCAGGGACTAGCGGGCACGGGGAGCTGTTTTTT. Protein sequence: CASSPGTSGHGELFF.

This chain joins TRBV7-9 and TRBJ1-5; D call uncertain. The CDR3 is 14 residues long. Trimming removed 5 bases from V and 3 bases from J, with 11 bases in between. Looked up from germline, CDR1 is SEHNR and CDR2 is FQNEAQ (reference sequence). DNA of the CDR3: TGTGCCAGCAGCCCAGGTGGGATCAATCAGCCCCAGCATTTT. Its protein product is CASSPGGINQPQHF.

This chain joins TRBV14 and TRBJ1-3; D unresolved. Deletions cut 4 bases from V and 2 bases from J, with 12 bases between. Germline V gives CDR1 SGHDN, CDR2 FVKESK. This CDR3 has 15 amino acids. The CDR3 DNA is TGTGCCAGCAGCCGCCAGCCGACCCCTGGAAACACCATATATTTT. Protein: CASSRQPTPGNTIYF.

The table lists this clone with a few counts. Other DNA sequences in this sample translate to the same CDR3. This chain links TRBV30 with TRBJ1-6; 7 positions agree with TRBD1. The V segment lost 1 base and the J segment 9 bases; nucleotides outside the gene matches: 0. CDR3 length equals 12 residues. Germline V CDR1 and CDR2: GTSNPN, SVGIG (reference sequence). The CDR3 DNA is TGTGCCTGGAGTGACAGGGGTTCACCCCTCCACTTT. This gives the protein CAWSDRGSPLHF.

The chain combines TRBV6-6 with TRBJ2-7; D may be TRBD1 (6 bases). V was cut by 9 bases and J by 0 bases, with 15 bases left in between. Germline V gene sequence: CDR1 MNHNY, CDR2 SVGAGI (reference sequence). The CDR3 consists of 14 residues. CDR3 nucleotides: TGTGCCAGTAACCGGGACACCATCTCCTACGAGCAGTACTTC. Protein product: CASNRDTISYEQYF.

The chain joins TRBV6-5 to TRBJ1-1; 9 bases fit TRBD1. Germline V gene lookup returns CDR1 MNHEY and CDR2 SVGAGI. This CDR3 is built from 14 residues. With 6 bases clipped from V and 4 bases from J, the junction kept 6 bases outside the gene matches. The chain's CDR3 is CASSDRGVGTEAFF. CDR3 coding DNA: TGTGCCAGCAGCGACAGGGGGGTTGGCACTGAAGCTTTCTTT.

The chain links TRBV28 to TRBJ2-4, with TRBD1 matching 7 bases. The trim removed 5 bases at V and 6 bases at J, leaving 4 bases unmatched. CDR1 is MDHEN, CDR2 SYDVKM, per germline. The CDR3 covers 13 residues. CDR3 sequence: CASSQRDRNIQYF. CDR3 in DNA: TGTGCCAGCAGTCAACGGGACAGAAACATTCAGTACTTC.

About this clone: Other nucleotide sequences from this sample produce the same CDR3. The chain carries TRBV7-2 and TRBJ2-5; 8 bases are shared with TRBD2. The junction had 7 bases not matched to a gene; V was cut back by 5 bases and J by 5 bases. Germline V gene lookup returns CDR1 SGHTA and CDR2 FQGNSA. This CDR3 comprises 14 residues. CDR3 nucleotide sequence: TGTGCCAGCAGCCTCGGGGGGGCGGGGGAGACCCAGTACTTC. Translating it yields CASSLGGAGETQYF.

The V gene is TRBV9, the J gene TRBJ1-2; D remains unclear. The CDR3 has 14 residues. V lost 0 bases to trimming and J lost 2 bases, with 8 bases between them. The V gene's germline CDR1 is SGDLS and CDR2 YYNGEE. Written as DNA, the CDR3 is TGTGCCAGCAGCGTAGATAGACCAAACTATGGCTACACCTTC. It specifies CASSVDRPNYGYTF.

The rearrangement uses TRBV30 and TRBJ2-5; no reliable D call. V was shortened by 2 bases and J by 5 bases, with 15 bases between the two germline ends. Germline V gene sequence: CDR1 GTSNPN, CDR2 SVGIG (reference sequence). The CDR3 is 14 residues long. The CDR3 sequence is CAWSSWHPGETQYF. The CDR3 DNA follows: TGTGCCTGGAGTTCTTGGCACCCCGGGGAGACCCAGTACTTC.

This chain uses TRBV19 with TRBJ1-6, with 9 bases aligning to TRBD1. The V and J ends lost 6 bases and 4 bases, in that order; junction bases with no gene match: 7. Germline V CDR1 and CDR2: LNHDA, SQIVND (reference sequence). The CDR3 totals 16 residues. CDR3 in amino acids: CASSNGQGHYNSPLHF. CDR3 bases: TGTGCCAGTAGCAATGGACAGGGGCATTATAATTCACCCCTCCACTTT.

CDR3 nucleotides: TGTGCCAGCAGCGTAAGGCTAGCGGGGGAAAATGAGCAGTTCTTC. It specifies CASSVRLAGENEQFF. This sequence joins TRBV9 and TRBJ2-1, with 10 bases matching TRBD2. This CDR3 comprises 15 residues. V lost 1 base, J lost 7 bases, and 5 bases stayed unmatched. Germline CDR1 is SGDLS and CDR2 is YYNGEE.

Concerning this clone: This sample includes further DNA sequences coding for the same CDR3. The chain is built from TRBV7-9 and TRBJ1-1; D may be TRBD1 (5 bases). The length of the CDR3 is 15 residues. V lost 0 bases and J 1 base, leaving 9 bases between the germline ends. Germline values: CDR1 SEHNR, CDR2 FQNEAQ (reference sequence). This chain's CDR3 is CASSLAKGPNTEAFF. The DNA for the CDR3 is TGTGCCAGCAGCTTAGCAAAGGGGCCGAACACTGAAGCTTTCTTT.

The chain has TRBV6-1 and TRBJ1-2; TRBD1 aligns across 7 bases. Per germline, CDR1 MNHNS and CDR2 SASEGT. The CDR3 is 13 amino acids. V lost 4 bases, J lost 8 bases, and 7 bases stayed unmatched. The CDR3 loop reads CASSVTGDGGYTF. CDR3 DNA: TGTGCCAGCAGTGTAACAGGGGATGGAGGCTACACCTTC.